The rows below give T cell receptor beta chains drawn from one sample of a study of shared clonotypes between healthy human individuals. The data were produced by immunoSEQ multiplex PCR, yet TCRdb's version contains in-frame clones alone and is incomplete. The sample has around 500,000 clones, about 82% seen once. The material sequenced was PBMCs. All receptors come from a woman aged 40 to 55 in good health. Some clones in this sample may be carry-over from other donors' samples. The conserved cysteine and the conserved F or W are not part of the CDR3 here.

J: TRBJ2-5
V: TRBV18
CDR3: ASSPPNGETQY

J: TRBJ1-1
V: TRBV6-6
CDR3: ASSYFRTGNTEAF

J: NA
V: TRBV12-2
CDR3: ASRLALLAGVWYEQY

J: TRBJ1-4
V: TRBV4-2
CDR3: ASSQDWGTAEKLF

J: TRBJ2-5
V: TRBV28
CDR3: ASSLPRGRGSETQY

J: TRBJ2-2
V: TRBV19
CDR3: ASSTTGLAGGTNTGELF

J: TRBJ2-7
V: TRBV19
CDR3: ASSIAPPGQFSYEQY

J: TRBJ2-3
V: TRBV7-9
CDR3: ASSFDTGFLY

J: TRBJ2-1
V: TRBV7-2
CDR3: ASSSDRRARQF

J: TRBJ2-2
V: TRBV6-7
CDR3: ASSGTGVGLTGELF

J: TRBJ2-7
V: TRBV18
CDR3: ASSPVRAGGSYEQY

J: TRBJ2-6
V: TRBV29-1
CDR3: SVETSDSSGANVLT

J: TRBJ1-1
V: TRBV19
CDR3: ASSIIGGTEAF

J: TRBJ1-6
V: TRBV18
CDR3: ASSPGGGNSPLH

J: TRBJ2-7
V: TRBV6-5
CDR3: ASSSLRRVYEQY

J: TRBJ1-2
V: TRBV19
CDR3: ASSFRHPEGYT

J: TRBJ1-2
V: TRBV5-6
CDR3: ASSPRTGGKWNYGYT

J: TRBJ2-7
V: TRBV11-2
CDR3: ASSIGAHSDEQY

J: TRBJ2-5
V: TRBV30
CDR3: AWTRRGLAETQY

J: TRBJ2-7
V: TRBV7-2
CDR3: ASSFMHFSGSYEQY

J: TRBJ2-2
V: TRBV2
CDR3: ASVGRLAGGPTGELF

J: TRBJ1-2
V: TRBV30
CDR3: AWSAGDGYYYGYT

J: TRBJ2-7
V: TRBV27
CDR3: ASSLLAGMYEQY

J: TRBJ1-2
V: TRBV11-1
CDR3: ASSHTTQRYGYT

J: TRBJ2-7
V: TRBV19
CDR3: ASSTQGKHEQY

J: TRBJ1-2
V: TRBV7-2
CDR3: ASSLVGNYGYT

J: TRBJ2-7
V: TRBV11-1
CDR3: ASSLGGLAGGEQY

J: NA
V: TRBV7-2
CDR3: ASSLAGQGAYEQY

J: TRBJ2-3
V: TRBV29-1
CDR3: SVVEFRGTDTQY

J: TRBJ2-5
V: TRBV14
CDR3: ASSQELQETQY

J: TRBJ1-2
V: TRBV2
CDR3: ASSEPGQGNANYGYT

J: TRBJ1-3
V: TRBV7-9
CDR3: ASSLGDTRNTIY

J: TRBJ1-5
V: TRBV5-8
CDR3: ASSLGGQGFNQPQH

J: TRBJ2-3
V: TRBV27
CDR3: ASSHDRGRSTDTQY

J: NA
V: TRBV30
CDR3: AWHNRGYEQY

J: TRBJ2-2
V: TRBV12-5
CDR3: ASGLVGLTGELF

J: TRBJ2-7
V: TRBV30
CDR3: AWGQGVAYEQY